This T cell receptor (beta chain) derives from a study of T-cell memory formation after mild COVID-19. Study information: The TCR clusters were mostly specific to one donor.

Germline V lookup: CDR1 SNHLY, CDR2 FYNNEI. Trimming left V 3 bases short and J 5 bases short, with 14 bases between. This CDR3 has 14 amino acids. Study-wide results and caveats: Memory from before infection featured some responding clones, which suggests cross-reactive memory joined.

This clonotype was seen only a few times. Its specificity is not known. TCRdb passed the 5' RACE reads through MiXCR, listing each CDR3 protein once. The sample lists approximately 260,000 distinct CDR3 sequences, approximately 15% occurring once. This chain joins TRBV2 and TRBJ2-7; no firm D call. The sequenced sample consisted of PBMCs or a T cell subset sorted from them (not recorded which). The source is a man between 18 and 35 years old who had mild COVID-19 (a few samples of this study predate the infection). Cell type and time point are not known. The CDR3 DNA reads TGTGCCAGCAGTGACGCCTCCAGACACAACGAGCAGTACTTC. This sequence encodes CASSDASRHNEQYF.